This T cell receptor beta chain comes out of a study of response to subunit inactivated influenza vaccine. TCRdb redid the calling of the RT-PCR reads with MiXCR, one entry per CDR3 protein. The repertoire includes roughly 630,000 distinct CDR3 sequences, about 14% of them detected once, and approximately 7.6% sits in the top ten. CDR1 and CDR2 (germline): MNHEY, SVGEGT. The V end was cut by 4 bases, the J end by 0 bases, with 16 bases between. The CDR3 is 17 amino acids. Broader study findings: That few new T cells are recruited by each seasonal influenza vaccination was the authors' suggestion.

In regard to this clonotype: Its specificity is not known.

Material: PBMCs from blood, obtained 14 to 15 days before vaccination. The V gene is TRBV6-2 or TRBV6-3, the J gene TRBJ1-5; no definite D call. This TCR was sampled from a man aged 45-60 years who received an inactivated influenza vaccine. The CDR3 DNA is TGTGCCAGCAGTTTCACCGACGGGATCCATAGCAATCAGCCCCAGCATTTT. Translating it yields CASSFTDGIHSNQPQHF.